This T cell receptor beta chain was captured in a study of neurological immune-mediated disorders. The CDR3 covers 14 residues. Germline-derived CDR1 and CDR2 are DFQATT and SNEGSKA (reference sequence). TCRdb independently ran MiXCR on the 5' RACE reads; one entry per CDR3 protein. Among roughly 70,000 distinct CDR3 sequences listed, 4% to 6% were seen once. This clonotype has just a few counts. Compared with germline, one end of the junction differs, possibly owing to a read error. The sequenced sample consisted of PBMCs. This rearrangement joins TRBV20-1 to TRBJ1-6; 8 nucleotides line up with TRBD1. The receptor comes from a woman between 25 and 40 years old with multiple sclerosis. The CDR3 sequence: CSALAGQGNSPLNF. As DNA, the CDR3 is TGCAGTGCTCTAGCTGGACAGGGAAATTCACCCCTCAACTTT.